This TCR beta chain came from a study of T cell repertoires in cytomegalovirus infection. Study overall: It can be stated that public TCR beta signatures indicated CMV infection as well as a matching HLA type.

With V trimmed by 3 bases and J by 0 bases, 4 bases remained unmatched. The CDR3 contains 15 residues. As to this clonotype: The antigen is undetermined.

MiXCR was run by TCRdb on the reads, yielding one entry per CDR3 protein. The table has a few hundred thousand distinct CDR3 sequences, around 25% seen once. Here the sequenced sample was cultured PBMCs, taken from culture after CMV antigen stimulation. The V gene is TRBV12-3 or TRBV12-4, the J gene TRBJ1-2, with TRBD1 matching over 7 bases. The sequence was obtained from a human donor in good health (CMV status not recorded). Some clones in this sample may be carry-over from other donors' samples. The CDR3 here is CASSFPTGTNYGYTF. Here the CDR3 DNA reads TGTGCCAGCAGTTTTCCGACAGGGACTAACTATGGCTACACCTTC.